This T cell receptor (beta chain) was captured by sequencing in a study of cytomegalovirus exposure and HLA in healthy donors. The CDR3 spans 14 residues. Germline V gives CDR1 SGHRS, CDR2 YFSETQ. Trimming cost V 2 bases and J 8 bases; bases outside gene matches: 6. This clone was seen just once. The PCR was carried out with 60 Vbeta primers and 13 Jbeta primers. The method was immunoSEQ multiplex PCR; TCRdb's version includes in-frame clones alone and lacks a portion of them. Among about 130,000 clones listed, 70% to 75% were seen once. This rearrangement joins TRBV5-1 to TRBJ1-4; 7 positions agree with TRBD1. This sequence was found in a woman in her forties in good health and CMV-seropositive. Sequencing used PBMCs. This chain's CDR3 is CASSLQGQWEKLFF. In nucleotides, the CDR3 is TGCGCCAGCAGCTTACAGGGGCAATGGGAAAAACTGTTTTTT.